This T cell receptor (beta chain) derives from a study of blood T cell repertoires in COVID-19. The overall study: In each case, the material was cDNA or gDNA derived from T cells, B-cell-depleted T cells, or PBMCs.

Recruitment covered about two dozen US areas and drew participants whose ages spanned roughly 18 to 100 years. The recovered donors of Cohort 3 showed two negative PCRs, clearance, or symptom resolution. The repertoire was sequenced with immunoSEQ multiplex PCR; TCRdb's copy has only in-frame clones and lacks some. The sample has 130,000 to 150,000 clones, around 83% seen once. The germline CDR1 and CDR2 sequences are LNHDA and SQIVND (reference sequence). The ends were cut back, 4 bases at V and 6 bases at J, with 27 bases in the middle. The CDR3 totals 19 residues. Specimen: PBMCs or T cells enriched from blood (not recorded which). The source of this sequence is a man aged 45-60 years who had recovered from COVID-19. V is TRBV19 and J is TRBJ1-4; a weak D match, TRBD1 (6 bases). This CDR3 is CASSTLPTGPGIYDEKLFF. The CDR3, as DNA: TGTGCCAGTAGTACCCTCCCGACAGGTCCCGGTATTTATGATGAAAAACTGTTTTTT. Full variable domain (remainder filled in from reference TRBV19 and TRBJ1-4): DGGITQSPKYLFRKEGQNVTLSCEQNLNHDAMYWYRQDPGQGLRLIYYSQIVNDFQKGDIAEGYSVSREKKESFPLTVTSAQKNPTAFYLCASSTLPTGPGIYDEKLFFGSGTQLSVL.